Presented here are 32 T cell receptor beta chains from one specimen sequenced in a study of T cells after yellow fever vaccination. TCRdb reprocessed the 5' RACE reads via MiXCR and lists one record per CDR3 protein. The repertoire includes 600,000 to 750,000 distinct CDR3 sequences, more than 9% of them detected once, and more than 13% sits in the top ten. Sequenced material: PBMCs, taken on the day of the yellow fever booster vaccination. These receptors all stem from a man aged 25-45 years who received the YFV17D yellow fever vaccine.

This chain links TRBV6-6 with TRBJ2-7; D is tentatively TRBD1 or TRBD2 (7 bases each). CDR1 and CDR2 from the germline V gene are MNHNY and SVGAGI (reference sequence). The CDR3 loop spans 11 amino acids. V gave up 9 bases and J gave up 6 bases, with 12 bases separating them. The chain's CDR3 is CARQGRGEQYF. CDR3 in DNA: TGTGCCAGACAGGGGAGGGGCGAGCAGTACTTC.

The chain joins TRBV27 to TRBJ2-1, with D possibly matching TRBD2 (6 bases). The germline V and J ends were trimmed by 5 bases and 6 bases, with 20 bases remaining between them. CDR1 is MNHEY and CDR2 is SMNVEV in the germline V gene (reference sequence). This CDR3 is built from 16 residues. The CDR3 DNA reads TGTGCCAGCAGTCGAAATAGCGGAACCCACGGCAATGAGCAGTTCTTC. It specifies CASSRNSGTHGNEQFF.

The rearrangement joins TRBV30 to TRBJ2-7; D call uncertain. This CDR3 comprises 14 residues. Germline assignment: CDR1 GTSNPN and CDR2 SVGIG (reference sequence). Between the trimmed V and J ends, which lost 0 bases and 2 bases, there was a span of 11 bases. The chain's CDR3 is CAWSVPGSAYEQYF. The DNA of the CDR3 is TGTGCCTGGAGTGTACCTGGAAGCGCCTACGAGCAGTACTTC.

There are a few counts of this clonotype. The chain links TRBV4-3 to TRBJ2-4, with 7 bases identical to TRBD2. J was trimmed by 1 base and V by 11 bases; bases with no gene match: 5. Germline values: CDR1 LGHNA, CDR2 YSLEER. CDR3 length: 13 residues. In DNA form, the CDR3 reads TGCGCCTTGCTGGGGGGGGCCAAAAACATTCAGTACTTC. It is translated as CALLGGAKNIQYF.

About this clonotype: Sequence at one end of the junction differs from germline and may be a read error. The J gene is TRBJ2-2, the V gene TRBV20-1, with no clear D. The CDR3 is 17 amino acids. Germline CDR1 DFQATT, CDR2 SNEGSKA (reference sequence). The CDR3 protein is CCARNSRAFANTGELFF. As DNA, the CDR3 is TGCTGTGCTAGAAATTCTAGGGCATTCGCGAACACCGGGGAGCTGTTTTTT.

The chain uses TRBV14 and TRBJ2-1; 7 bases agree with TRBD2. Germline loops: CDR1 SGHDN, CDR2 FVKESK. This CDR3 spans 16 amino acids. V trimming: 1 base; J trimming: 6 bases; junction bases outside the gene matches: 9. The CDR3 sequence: CASSQVAGVGRNEQFF. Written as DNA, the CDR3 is TGTGCCAGCAGCCAAGTTGCGGGAGTGGGGCGCAATGAGCAGTTCTTC.

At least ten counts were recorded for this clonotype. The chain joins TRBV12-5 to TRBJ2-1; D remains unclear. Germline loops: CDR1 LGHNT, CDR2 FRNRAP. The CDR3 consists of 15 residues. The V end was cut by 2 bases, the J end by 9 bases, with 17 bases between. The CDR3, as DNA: TGTGCTAGTGGTTTGTATAATTCGCCTGGGGTTGAGCAGTTCTTC. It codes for CASGLYNSPGVEQFF.

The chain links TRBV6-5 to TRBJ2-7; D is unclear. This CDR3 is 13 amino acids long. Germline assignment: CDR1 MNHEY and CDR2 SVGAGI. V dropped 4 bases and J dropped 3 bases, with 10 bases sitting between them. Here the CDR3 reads CASSSESYYEQYF. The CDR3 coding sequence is TGTGCCAGCAGTTCGGAGAGTTACTACGAGCAGTACTTC.

As DNA, the CDR3 is TGTGCCAGCAGATTACAACTAGCGGGAGTGTTCGGGGAGCAGTTCTTC. Protein product: CASRLQLAGVFGEQFF. The chain combines TRBV7-8 with TRBJ2-1, with 11 bases lining up with TRBD2. This CDR3 spans 16 amino acids. Looked up from germline, CDR1 is SGHVS and CDR2 is FQNEAQ. J gave up 10 bases and V 6 bases, and 14 bases lay outside the gene matches.

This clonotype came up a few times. CDR3 sequence: CASSVEAVPYEQYF. The CDR3 DNA sequence: TGTGCCAGCAGCGTAGAGGCAGTTCCCTACGAGCAGTACTTC. The J gene is TRBJ2-7, the V gene TRBV9; the D is unclear. CDR1 is SGDLS, CDR2 YYNGEE, per germline. CDR3 size: 14 residues. With 0 bases removed from V and 2 bases from J, the gap between germline ends came to 9 bases. Filled out from reference TRBV9 and TRBJ2-7, the complete variable domain reads DSGVTQTPKHLITATGQRVTLRCSPRSGDLSVYWYQQSLDQGLQFLIQYYNGEERAKGNILERFSAQQFPDLHSELNLSSLELGDSALYFCASSVEAVPYEQYFGPGTRLTVT.

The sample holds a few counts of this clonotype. CDR3 in amino acids: CASSQEEWTGENTDTQYF. For the CDR3, the DNA is TGTGCCAGCAGCCAAGAAGAGTGGACAGGGGAGAACACAGATACGCAGTATTTT. This chain connects TRBV14 to TRBJ2-3, with 9 bases lining up with TRBD1. CDR1 and CDR2 from the germline V gene are SGHDN and FVKESK. Germline trimming cut 0 bases from V and 2 bases from J; bases unmatched to any gene: 9. The CDR3 contains 18 residues.

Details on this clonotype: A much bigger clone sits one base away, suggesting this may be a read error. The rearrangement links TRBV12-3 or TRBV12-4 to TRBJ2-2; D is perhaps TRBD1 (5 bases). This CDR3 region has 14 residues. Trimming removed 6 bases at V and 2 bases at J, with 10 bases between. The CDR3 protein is CASRLTGNTGELFF. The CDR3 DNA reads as TGTGCCAGCAGACTAACAGGAAACACCGGGGAGCTGTTTTTT.

The CDR3: CASSTGTISTDTQYF. CDR3 coding DNA: TGTGCCAGCAGCACCGGGACAATCAGCACAGATACGCAGTATTTT. This rearrangement joins TRBV9 to TRBJ2-3, with a tentative D call TRBD1 (6 bases). CDR3 length equals 15 residues. V was cut by 4 bases and J by 0 bases, with 12 bases left in between. Germline V gives CDR1 SGDLS, CDR2 YYNGEE.

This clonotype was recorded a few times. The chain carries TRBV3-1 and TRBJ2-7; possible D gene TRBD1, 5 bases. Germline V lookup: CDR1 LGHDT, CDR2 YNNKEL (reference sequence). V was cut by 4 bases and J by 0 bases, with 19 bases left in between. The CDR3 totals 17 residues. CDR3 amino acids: CASSPPPGPRGSYEQYF. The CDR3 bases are TGTGCCAGCAGCCCCCCTCCAGGGCCACGAGGCTCCTACGAGCAGTACTTC.

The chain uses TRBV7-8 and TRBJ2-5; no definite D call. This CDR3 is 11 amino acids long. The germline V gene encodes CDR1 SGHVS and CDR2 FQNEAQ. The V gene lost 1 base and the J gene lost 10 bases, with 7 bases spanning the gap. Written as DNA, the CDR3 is TGTGCCAGCAGCTTAGTAGCTGACCAGTACTTC. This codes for CASSLVADQYF.

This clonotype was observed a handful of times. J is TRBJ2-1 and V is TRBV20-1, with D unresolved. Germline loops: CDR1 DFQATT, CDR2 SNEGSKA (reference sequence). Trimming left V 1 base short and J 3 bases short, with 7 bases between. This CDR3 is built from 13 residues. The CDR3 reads CSARATGYNEQFF. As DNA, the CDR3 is TGCAGTGCTAGAGCGACGGGCTACAATGAGCAGTTCTTC.

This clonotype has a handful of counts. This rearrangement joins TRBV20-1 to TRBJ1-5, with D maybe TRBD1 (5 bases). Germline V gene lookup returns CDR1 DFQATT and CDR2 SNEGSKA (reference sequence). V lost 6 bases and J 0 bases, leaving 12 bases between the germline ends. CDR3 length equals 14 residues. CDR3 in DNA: TGCAGTGCACCGGGACGTTATAGCAATCAGCCCCAGCATTTT. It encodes CSAPGRYSNQPQHF.

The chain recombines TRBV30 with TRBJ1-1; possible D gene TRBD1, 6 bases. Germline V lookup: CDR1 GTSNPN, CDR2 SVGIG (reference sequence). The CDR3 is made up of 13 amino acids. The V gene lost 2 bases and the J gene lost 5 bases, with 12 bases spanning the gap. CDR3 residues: CAWSRTVSTEAFF. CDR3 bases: TGTGCCTGGAGTAGGACAGTAAGTACTGAAGCTTTCTTT.

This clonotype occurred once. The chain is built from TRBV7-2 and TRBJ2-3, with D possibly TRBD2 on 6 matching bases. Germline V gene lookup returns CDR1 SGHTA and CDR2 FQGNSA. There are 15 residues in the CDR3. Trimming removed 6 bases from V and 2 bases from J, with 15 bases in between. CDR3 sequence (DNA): TGTGCCAGCAGGGAGGGACCTACACACACAGATACGCAGTATTTT. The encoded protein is CASREGPTHTDTQYF.

CDR3 residues: CASSTHGGVGKTQYF. CDR3 nucleotide sequence: TGCGCCAGCAGCACCCACGGTGGGGTCGGAAAGACCCAGTACTTC. The chain recombines TRBV5-1 with TRBJ2-5; D uncertain. V was trimmed by 4 bases and J by 6 bases, leaving 19 bases between them. The CDR3 loop spans 15 amino acids. Germline V lookup: CDR1 SGHRS, CDR2 YFSETQ. The whole variable domain, filled in from reference TRBV5-1 and TRBJ2-5, reads KAGVTQTPRYLIKTRGQQVTLSCSPISGHRSVSWYQQTPGQGLQFLFEYFSETQRNKGNFPGRFSGRQFSNSRSEMNVSTLELGDSALYLCASSTHGGVGKTQYFGPGTRLLVL.

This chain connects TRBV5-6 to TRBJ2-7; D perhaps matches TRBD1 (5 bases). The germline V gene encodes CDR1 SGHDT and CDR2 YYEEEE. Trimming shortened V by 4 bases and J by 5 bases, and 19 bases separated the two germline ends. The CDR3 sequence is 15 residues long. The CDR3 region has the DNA TGTGCCAGCAGCGCGCTAGGGGCAGCCCAGGACGAGCAGTACTTC. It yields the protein CASSALGAAQDEQYF.

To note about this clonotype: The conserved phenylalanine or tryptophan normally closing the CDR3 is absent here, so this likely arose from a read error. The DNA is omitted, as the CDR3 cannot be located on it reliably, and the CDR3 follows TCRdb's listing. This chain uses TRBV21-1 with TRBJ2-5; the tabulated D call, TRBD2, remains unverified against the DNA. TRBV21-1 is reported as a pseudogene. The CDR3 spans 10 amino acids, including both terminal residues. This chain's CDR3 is CASSPLEAGS.

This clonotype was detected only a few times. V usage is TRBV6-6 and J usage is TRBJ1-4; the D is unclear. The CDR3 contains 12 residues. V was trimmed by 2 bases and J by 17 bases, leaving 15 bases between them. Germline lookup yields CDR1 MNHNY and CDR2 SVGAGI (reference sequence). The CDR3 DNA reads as TGTGCCAGCAGTTACGGGAGATCCCTTACTTTTTTT. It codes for CASSYGRSLTFF.

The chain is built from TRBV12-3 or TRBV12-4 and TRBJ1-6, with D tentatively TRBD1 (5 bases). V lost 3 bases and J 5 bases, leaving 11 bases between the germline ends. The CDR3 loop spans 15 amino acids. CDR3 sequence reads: CASSLGEFNNSPLHF. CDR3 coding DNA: TGTGCCAGCAGTTTGGGGGAGTTTAATAATTCACCCCTCCACTTT.

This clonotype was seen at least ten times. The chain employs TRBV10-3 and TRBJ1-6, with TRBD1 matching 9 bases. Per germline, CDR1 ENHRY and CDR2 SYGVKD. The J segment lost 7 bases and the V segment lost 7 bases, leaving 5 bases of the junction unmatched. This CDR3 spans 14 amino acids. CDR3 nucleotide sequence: TGTGCCATCACCGGGACAGGGAGGAATTCACCCCTCCACTTT. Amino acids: CAITGTGRNSPLHF.

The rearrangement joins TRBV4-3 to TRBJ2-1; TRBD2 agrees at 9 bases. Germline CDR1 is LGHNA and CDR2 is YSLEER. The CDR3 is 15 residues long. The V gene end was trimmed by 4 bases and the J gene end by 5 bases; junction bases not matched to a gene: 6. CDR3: CASSLSTSGNNEQFF. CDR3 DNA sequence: TGCGCCAGCAGCCTGTCGACTAGCGGAAACAATGAGCAGTTCTTC.

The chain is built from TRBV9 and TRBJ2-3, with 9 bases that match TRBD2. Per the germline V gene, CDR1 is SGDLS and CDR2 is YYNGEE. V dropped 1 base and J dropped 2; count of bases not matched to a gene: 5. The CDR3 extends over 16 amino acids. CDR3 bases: TGTGCCAGCAGCGTATCGACTAGCGGCAACACAGATACGCAGTATTTT. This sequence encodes CASSVSTSGNTDTQYF.

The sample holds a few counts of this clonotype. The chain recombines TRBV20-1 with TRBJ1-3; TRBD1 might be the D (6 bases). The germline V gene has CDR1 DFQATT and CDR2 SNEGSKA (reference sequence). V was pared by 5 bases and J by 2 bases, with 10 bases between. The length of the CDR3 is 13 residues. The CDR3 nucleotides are TGCAGTGCTTGGACAGTTACTGGAAACACCATATATTTT. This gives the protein CSAWTVTGNTIYF.

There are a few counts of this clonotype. The CDR3 region has the DNA TGTGCCAGCAGCGTAGAAGGGGGCGGATACAATGAGCAGTTCTTC. It specifies CASSVEGGGYNEQFF. V is TRBV9 and J is TRBJ2-1; TRBD1 agrees at 7 bases. Germline V gene data show CDR1 as SGDLS and CDR2 as YYNGEE. V lost 0 bases and J lost 4; bases outside the gene matches: 4. This CDR3 is built from 15 residues. The full variable domain, completed using reference TRBV9 and TRBJ2-1, is DSGVTQTPKHLITATGQRVTLRCSPRSGDLSVYWYQQSLDQGLQFLIQYYNGEERAKGNILERFSAQQFPDLHSELNLSSLELGDSALYFCASSVEGGGYNEQFFGPGTRLTVL.

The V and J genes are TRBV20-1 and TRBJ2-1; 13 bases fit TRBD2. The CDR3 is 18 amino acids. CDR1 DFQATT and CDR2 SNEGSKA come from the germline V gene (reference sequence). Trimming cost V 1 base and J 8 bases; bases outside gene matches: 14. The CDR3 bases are TGCAGTGCTAGAGGAACTAGCGGGAGGGCCCTAGAAACTGATGAGCAGTTCTTC. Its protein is CSARGTSGRALETDEQFF.

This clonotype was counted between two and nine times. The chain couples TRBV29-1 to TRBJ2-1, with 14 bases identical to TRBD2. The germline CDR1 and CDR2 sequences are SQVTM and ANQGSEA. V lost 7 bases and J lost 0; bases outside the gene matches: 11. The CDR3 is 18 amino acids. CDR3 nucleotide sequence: TGCAGCGCCTCGGGACTAGCGGGAGAGTTCCTCTCCTACAATGAGCAGTTCTTC. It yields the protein CSASGLAGEFLSYNEQFF.

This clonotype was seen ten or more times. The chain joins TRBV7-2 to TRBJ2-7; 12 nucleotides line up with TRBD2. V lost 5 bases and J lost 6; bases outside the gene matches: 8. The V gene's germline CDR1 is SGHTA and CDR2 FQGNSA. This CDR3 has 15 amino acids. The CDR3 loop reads CASSLLAGGPSEQYF. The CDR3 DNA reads TGTGCCAGCAGCCTCCTAGCGGGAGGGCCCTCCGAGCAGTACTTC.